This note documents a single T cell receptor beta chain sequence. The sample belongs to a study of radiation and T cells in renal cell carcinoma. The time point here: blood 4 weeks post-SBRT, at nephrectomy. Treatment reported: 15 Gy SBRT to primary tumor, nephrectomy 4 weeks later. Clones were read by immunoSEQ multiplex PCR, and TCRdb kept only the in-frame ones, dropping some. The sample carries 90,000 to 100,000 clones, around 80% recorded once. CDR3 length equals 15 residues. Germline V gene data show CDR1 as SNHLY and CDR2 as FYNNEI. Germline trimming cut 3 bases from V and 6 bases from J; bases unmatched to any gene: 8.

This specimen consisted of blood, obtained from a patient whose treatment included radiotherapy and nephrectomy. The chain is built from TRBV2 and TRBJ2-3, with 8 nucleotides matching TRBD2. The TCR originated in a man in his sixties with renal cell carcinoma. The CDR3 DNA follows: TGTGCCAGCAGTGATTGGACGGGAGGGCCGGATACGCAGTATTTT. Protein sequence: CASSDWTGGPDTQYF.